The present TCR beta chain was sequenced within a study of blood T cells in healthy people across ages. Broader study findings: Unknown CMV status may confound age-related changes in expanded clones.

Sample-barcoded 5' priming and a J-beta primer mix drove a second PCR of about 7 to 11 cycles. A template-switch adaptor containing 12 random nucleotides labeled each cDNA molecule. TCRdb re-derived calls from the 5' RACE reads in MiXCR, one entry per CDR3 protein. Counted here are 800,000 to 950,000 distinct CDR3 sequences, about 37% occurring once; the ten biggest clones make up 10% to 15%. This clonotype was detected a few times. Its target is not known. The V gene end was trimmed by 6 bases and the J gene end by 7 bases; junction bases not matched to a gene: 9. CDR3 length: 15 amino acids. The extraction recovered at least 5.5 micrograms of total RNA per sample.

The sequencing sample was made of blood. The genes are TRBV12-3 or TRBV12-4 and TRBJ1-6, with TRBD1 matching 7 bases. The receptor was derived from a man aged 18-30 years in good health. Here the CDR3 reads CASSAAGQRNSPLHF. In DNA, the CDR3 is TGTGCCAGCAGCGCCGCGGGACAGCGAAATTCACCCCTCCACTTT.